Listed here are 20 T cell receptor beta chains from one sample, sequenced in a study of blood T cell repertoires in COVID-19 (dated by TCRdb to 2020 to 2021). Preparation of the library involved the immunoSEQ multiplex PCR assay. TCRdb limited this immuneACCESS table to in-frame rearrangements with V and J called. A share of clones is missing; checked studies link under half to unresolved V genes, and the rest is unexplained. The sample contains a few hundred thousand clones, 86% of them found a single time. Approximately 1.5% of the sample is taken by the ten largest. Input material: peripheral blood. Receptor source: a woman in her 50s with acute or convalescent COVID-19.

The chain employs TRBV10-3 and TRBJ2-7, with a weak D call TRBD1 (5 bases). Germline-derived CDR1 and CDR2 are ENHRY and SYGVKD. This CDR3 is 15 amino acids long. The ends were cut back, 0 bases at V and 3 bases at J, with 12 bases in the middle. This CDR3 reads CAISESGMGLYEQYF. The CDR3 DNA follows: TGTGCCATCAGTGAGTCAGGGATGGGGCTCTACGAGCAGTACTTC.

The chain links TRBV5-1 to TRBJ2-2; D perhaps matches TRBD1 (6 bases). This CDR3 spans 17 amino acids. Trimming pared 0 bases from V and 0 bases from J, leaving 12 bases between. Germline V gene data show CDR1 as SGHRS and CDR2 as YFSETQ. CDR3 amino acids: CASSLVLTGTNTGELFF. As DNA, the CDR3 is TGCGCCAGCAGCTTGGTCTTAACAGGGACGAACACCGGGGAGCTGTTTTTT. Filled out from reference TRBV5-1 and TRBJ2-2, the complete variable domain reads KAGVTQTPRYLIKTRGQQVTLSCSPISGHRSVSWYQQTPGQGLQFLFEYFSETQRNKGNFPGRFSGRQFSNSRSEMNVSTLELGDSALYLCASSLVLTGTNTGELFFGEGSRLTVL.

J is TRBJ2-7 and V is TRBV7-6; TRBD1 agrees at 9 bases. Germline V CDR1 and CDR2: SGHVS, FNYEAQ. The V segment lost 5 bases and the J segment 0 bases; nucleotides outside the gene matches: 5. There are 15 residues in the CDR3. CDR3 DNA sequence: TGTGCCAGCAGCACTGGGACAGGGCCCTCCTACGAGCAGTACTTC. Translated: CASSTGTGPSYEQYF. The full variable domain, with the rest looked up from reference TRBV7-6 and TRBJ2-7, is GAGVSQSPRYKVTKRGQDVALRCDPISGHVSLYWYRQALGQGPEFLTYFNYEAQQDKSGLPNDRFSAERPEGSISTLTIQRTEQRDSAMYRCASSTGTGPSYEQYFGPGTRLTVT.

J is TRBJ2-2 and V is TRBV19; the D gene is possibly TRBD1 (6 bases). The ends were cut back, 1 base at V and 3 bases at J, with 9 bases in the middle. This CDR3 is 15 amino acids long. CDR1 and CDR2 from the germline V gene are LNHDA and SQIVND (reference sequence). The DNA of the CDR3 is TGTGCCAGTAGTATAGCCCAGGGGTACACCGGGGAGCTGTTTTTT. Its protein is CASSIAQGYTGELFF.

The CDR3 here is CAISEVGRTGAGTGELFF. CDR3 nucleotides: TGTGCCATCAGTGAGGTTGGCAGAACAGGAGCGGGCACCGGGGAGCTGTTTTTT. The chain recombines TRBV10-3 with TRBJ2-2, with D possibly TRBD2 on 6 matching bases. The CDR3 loop spans 18 amino acids. Looked up from germline, CDR1 is ENHRY and CDR2 is SYGVKD. The V end lost 2 bases, the J end lost 4 bases, and 20 bases lay between the germline ends.

The J gene is TRBJ2-1, the V gene TRBV5-1; D is perhaps TRBD2 (5 bases). V dropped 8 bases and J dropped 5 bases, with 23 bases sitting between them. The CDR3 runs to 16 residues. The germline V gene has CDR1 SGHRS and CDR2 YFSETQ. The CDR3 DNA reads TGCGCCAGTACGGGGTCCGAGGGTTTGGTAGACAATGAGCAGTTCTTC. It specifies CASTGSEGLVDNEQFF. Looking up the rest from reference TRBV5-1 and TRBJ2-1 gives the full variable domain: KAGVTQTPRYLIKTRGQQVTLSCSPISGHRSVSWYQQTPGQGLQFLFEYFSETQRNKGNFPGRFSGRQFSNSRSEMNVSTLELGDSALYLCASTGSEGLVDNEQFFGPGTRLTVL.

V is TRBV19 and J is TRBJ2-3; the match to TRBD2 covers 8 bases. This CDR3 is built from 20 residues. J was trimmed by 2 bases and V by 5 bases; bases with no gene match: 21. The germline V gene encodes CDR1 LNHDA and CDR2 SQIVND (reference sequence). The CDR3 DNA follows: TGTGCCAGTAGTCCCGTGCCGGGGGGGCGGGAGTGGAGGAACACAGATACGCAGTATTTT. It translates to CASSPVPGGREWRNTDTQYF. The whole variable domain, remainder taken from reference TRBV19 and TRBJ2-3, is DGGITQSPKYLFRKEGQNVTLSCEQNLNHDAMYWYRQDPGQGLRLIYYSQIVNDFQKGDIAEGYSVSREKKESFPLTVTSAQKNPTAFYLCASSPVPGGREWRNTDTQYFGPGTRLTVL.

J is TRBJ2-7 and V is TRBV28, with 11 positions matching TRBD2. Germline V gene data show CDR1 as MDHEN and CDR2 as SYDVKM. The CDR3 has 16 residues. Trimming removed 5 bases from V and 0 bases from J; junction bases left unmatched: 6. The CDR3 DNA follows: TGTGCCAGCAGTCCACCCGGGACTAGCGGCTCCTACGAGCAGTACTTC. This encodes CASSPPGTSGSYEQYF. The whole variable domain, remainder taken from reference TRBV28 and TRBJ2-7, is DVKVTQSSRYLVKRTGEKVFLECVQDMDHENMFWYRQDPGLGLRLIYFSYDVKMKEKGDIPEGYSVSREKKERFSLILESASTNQTSMYLCASSPPGTSGSYEQYFGPGTRLTVT.

The chain joins TRBV7-6 to TRBJ2-7; 9 bases are a match to TRBD2. In germline, CDR1 is SGHVS, CDR2 FNYEAQ. This CDR3 region has 16 residues. Trimming took 5 bases from V and 2 from J; bases not matched to a gene: 10. CDR3 sequence reads: CASSARGSGSTYEQYF. The DNA of the CDR3 is TGTGCCAGCAGCGCCAGAGGTAGCGGGAGCACCTACGAGCAGTACTTC.

This clone has just one count. The chain joins TRBV6-5 to TRBJ2-3; D not certain. This CDR3 contains 11 residues. V was clipped by 6 bases and J by 6 bases, with 7 bases between them. Germline CDR1 MNHEY, CDR2 SVGAGI. CDR3 coding DNA: TGTGCCAGCAGACTCGTCGATACGCAGTATTTT. Amino acid sequence: CASRLVDTQYF.

This chain joins TRBV6-2 or TRBV6-3 and TRBJ2-5, with D possibly being TRBD2 (7 bases). This CDR3 has 16 amino acids. Germline values: CDR1 MNHEY, CDR2 SVGEGT. Trimming pared 5 bases from V and 4 bases from J, leaving 20 bases between. CDR3 bases: TGTGCCAGCAGTGACTGGGGGGCGGGAGACCGAGAGACCCAGTACTTC. Its translation is CASSDWGAGDRETQYF.

V and J are TRBV18 and TRBJ1-1; tentative D call: TRBD1 (5 bases). Trimming stripped 0 bases from V and 6 bases from J, with 8 bases between. CDR3 length: 13 residues. The germline V gene has CDR1 KGHSH and CDR2 LQKENI. The CDR3 nucleotides read TGTGCCAGCTCACCACCGACAGACCCTGAAGCTTTCTTT. Translation gives CASSPPTDPEAFF.

This sequence joins TRBV12-5 and TRBJ2-2, with D perhaps matching TRBD1 (5 bases). The V end lost 0 bases, the J end lost 3 bases, and 11 bases lay between the germline ends. The CDR3 consists of 16 residues. In germline, CDR1 is LGHNT, CDR2 FRNRAP. The CDR3 bases are TGTGCTAGTGGTTTGGTGCTTGACAGATACACCGGGGAGCTGTTTTTT. It codes for CASGLVLDRYTGELFF.

This chain connects TRBV29-1 to TRBJ1-2; a possible D gene is TRBD1 (6 bases). The CDR3 consists of 13 residues. The V end was cut by 4 bases, the J end by 2 bases, with 11 bases between. Germline lookup yields CDR1 SQVTM and CDR2 ANQGSEA. The CDR3 loop reads CSVGAGTNYGYTF. The CDR3, as DNA: TGCAGCGTTGGGGCCGGGACAAACTATGGCTACACCTTC.

The chain combines TRBV11-3 with TRBJ2-1; 9 nucleotides agree with TRBD1. Losses at the gene ends were 6 bases for V and 5 bases for J; bases not matched to a gene: 5. This CDR3 is built from 14 residues. Per the germline V gene, CDR1 is SGHNT and CDR2 is YENEEA. This CDR3 is CASSSDRGNNEQFF. CDR3 DNA: TGTGCCAGCAGTTCCGACAGGGGGAACAATGAGCAGTTCTTC.

The gene calls are TRBV27 and TRBJ2-4; 8 bases align to TRBD1. Trimming cost V 6 bases and J 3 bases; bases outside gene matches: 4. Germline-derived CDR1 and CDR2 are MNHEY and SMNVEV (reference sequence). The CDR3 sequence is 14 residues long. The CDR3: CASRAGGVKNIQYF. In DNA form, the CDR3 reads TGTGCCAGCAGGGCAGGGGGCGTCAAAAACATTCAGTACTTC.

This clone was detected a few times. The chain carries TRBV5-1 and TRBJ2-5; 10 nucleotides agree with TRBD2. This CDR3 contains 13 residues. The V gene end was trimmed by 5 bases and the J gene end by 5 bases; junction bases not matched to a gene: 3. Germline lookup yields CDR1 SGHRS and CDR2 YFSETQ. CDR3 region: CASSQREGETQYF. Here the CDR3 DNA reads TGCGCCAGCAGTCAGCGGGAGGGGGAGACCCAGTACTTC. The entire variable domain, with the rest obtained from reference TRBV5-1 and TRBJ2-5, is as follows: KAGVTQTPRYLIKTRGQQVTLSCSPISGHRSVSWYQQTPGQGLQFLFEYFSETQRNKGNFPGRFSGRQFSNSRSEMNVSTLELGDSALYLCASSQREGETQYFGPGTRLLVL.

This clone was counted a single time. J is TRBJ2-1 and V is TRBV14; no clear D gene. V was trimmed by 4 bases and J by 4 bases, leaving 11 bases between them. CDR1 and CDR2 from the germline V gene are SGHDN and FVKESK. The CDR3 spans 14 residues. The CDR3 sequence: CASSPTWSYNEQFF. The DNA of the CDR3 is TGTGCCAGCAGCCCAACTTGGAGTTACAATGAGCAGTTCTTC.

The rearrangement links TRBV10-3 to TRBJ1-4; a weak D match, TRBD1 (5 bases). V lost 6 bases, J lost 6 bases, and 14 bases lay in between. There are 14 residues in the CDR3. Per germline, CDR1 ENHRY and CDR2 SYGVKD. The CDR3 nucleotides read TGTGCCATCAGCAGGCAGGGAACGGATGAAAAACTGTTTTTT. Translated: CAISRQGTDEKLFF.

This chain uses TRBV5-1 with TRBJ2-7; tentatively, D is TRBD1 (5 bases). CDR1 is SGHRS, CDR2 YFSETQ, per germline. The CDR3 totals 12 residues. V was pared by 4 bases and J by 6 bases, with 11 bases between. The CDR3 sequence is CASSLTGIEQYF. The CDR3 DNA follows: TGCGCCAGCAGCCTCACAGGTATCGAGCAGTACTTC.